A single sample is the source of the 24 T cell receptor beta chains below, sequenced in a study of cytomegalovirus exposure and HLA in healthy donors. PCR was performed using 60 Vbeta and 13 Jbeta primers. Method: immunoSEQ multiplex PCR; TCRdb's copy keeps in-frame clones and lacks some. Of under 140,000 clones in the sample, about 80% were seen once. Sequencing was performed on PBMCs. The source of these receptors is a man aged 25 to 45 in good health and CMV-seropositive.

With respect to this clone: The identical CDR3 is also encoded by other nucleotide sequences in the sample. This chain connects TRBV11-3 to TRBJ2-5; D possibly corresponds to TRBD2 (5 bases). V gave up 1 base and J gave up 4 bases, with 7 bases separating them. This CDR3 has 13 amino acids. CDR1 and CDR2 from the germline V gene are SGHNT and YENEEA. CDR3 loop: CASSLVAGETQYF. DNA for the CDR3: TGTGCCAGCAGCTTAGTGGCGGGAGAGACCCAGTACTTC.

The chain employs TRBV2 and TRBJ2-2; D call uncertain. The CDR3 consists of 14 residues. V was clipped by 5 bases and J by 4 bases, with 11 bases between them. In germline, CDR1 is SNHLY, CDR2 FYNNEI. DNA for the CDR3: TGTGCCAGCAGTCTGGCCTCGGGCACCGGGGAGCTGTTTTTT. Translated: CASSLASGTGELFF.

CDR3 sequence reads: CASSLLAGGQETQYF. DNA for the CDR3: TGTGCCAGCAGCTTACTGGCGGGGGGGCAGGAGACCCAGTACTTC. V gene TRBV7-2 combines with J gene TRBJ2-5, with 9 nucleotides matching TRBD2. CDR1 SGHTA and CDR2 FQGNSA come from the germline V gene. This CDR3 comprises 15 residues. V was pared by 2 bases and J by 5 bases, with 6 bases of the junction left unmatched.

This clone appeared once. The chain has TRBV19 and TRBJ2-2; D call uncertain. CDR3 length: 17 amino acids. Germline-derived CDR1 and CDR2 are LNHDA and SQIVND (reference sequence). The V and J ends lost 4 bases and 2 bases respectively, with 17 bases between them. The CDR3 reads CASSTIQPPSNTGELFF. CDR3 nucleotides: TGTGCCAGTAGTACCATACAACCTCCTTCTAACACCGGGGAGCTGTTTTTT.

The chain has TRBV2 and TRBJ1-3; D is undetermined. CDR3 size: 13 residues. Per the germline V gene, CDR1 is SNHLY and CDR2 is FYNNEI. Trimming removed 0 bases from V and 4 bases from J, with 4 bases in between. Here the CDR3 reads CASSEAEGNTIYF. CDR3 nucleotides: TGTGCCAGCAGTGAAGCCGAGGGAAACACCATATATTTT.

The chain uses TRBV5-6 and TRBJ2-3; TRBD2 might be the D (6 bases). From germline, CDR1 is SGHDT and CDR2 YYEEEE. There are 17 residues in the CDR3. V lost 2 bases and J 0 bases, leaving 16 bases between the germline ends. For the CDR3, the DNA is TGTGCCAGCAGCTTCTGGGTGCTAGCGCCAAGCACAGATACGCAGTATTTT. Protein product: CASSFWVLAPSTDTQYF.

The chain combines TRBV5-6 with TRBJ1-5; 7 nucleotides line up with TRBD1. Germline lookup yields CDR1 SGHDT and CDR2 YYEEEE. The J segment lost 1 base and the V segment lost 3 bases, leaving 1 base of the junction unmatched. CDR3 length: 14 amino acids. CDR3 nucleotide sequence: TGTGCCAGCAGCTACAGGGGCAGCAATCAGCCCCAGCATTTT. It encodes CASSYRGSNQPQHF.

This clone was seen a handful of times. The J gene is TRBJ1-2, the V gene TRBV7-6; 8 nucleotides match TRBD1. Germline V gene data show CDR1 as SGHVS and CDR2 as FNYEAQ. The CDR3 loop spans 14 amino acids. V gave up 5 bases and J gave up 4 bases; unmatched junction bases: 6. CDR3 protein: CASSPPGGGYGYTF. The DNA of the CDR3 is TGTGCCAGCAGCCCCCCAGGGGGCGGCTATGGCTACACCTTC.

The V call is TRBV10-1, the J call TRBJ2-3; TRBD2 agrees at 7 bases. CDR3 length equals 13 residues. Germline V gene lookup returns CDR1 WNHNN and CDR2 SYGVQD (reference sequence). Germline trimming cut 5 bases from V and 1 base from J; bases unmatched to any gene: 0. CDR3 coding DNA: TGCGCCAGCAGTCGGGAGGGCACAGATACGCAGTATTTT. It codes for CASSREGTDTQYF.

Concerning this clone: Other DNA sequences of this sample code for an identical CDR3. CDR3 in DNA: TGTGCCAGCTCGAGTAACTATGGCTACACCTTC. This translates into CASSSNYGYTF. The chain has TRBV28 and TRBJ1-2; D ambiguous. The CDR3 has 11 residues. V was pared by 8 bases and J by 1 base, with 5 bases between. From germline, CDR1 is MDHEN and CDR2 SYDVKM.

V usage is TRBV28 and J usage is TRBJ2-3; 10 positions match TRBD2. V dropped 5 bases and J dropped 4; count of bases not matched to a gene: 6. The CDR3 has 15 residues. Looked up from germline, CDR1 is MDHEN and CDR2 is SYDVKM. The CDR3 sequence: CASSRAGGLPDTQYF. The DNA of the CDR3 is TGTGCCAGCAGTCGAGCGGGGGGGCTCCCAGATACGCAGTATTTT.

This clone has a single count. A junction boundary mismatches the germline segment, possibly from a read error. CDR3 nucleotide sequence: TGCAGTGCTAGGGGCAGGGGGACTGATTTT. Protein product: CSARGRGTDF. The V gene is TRBV20-1, the J gene TRBJ1-1; 7 nucleotides agree with TRBD1. The germline V gene encodes CDR1 DFQATT and CDR2 SNEGSKA (reference sequence). This CDR3 spans 10 amino acids.

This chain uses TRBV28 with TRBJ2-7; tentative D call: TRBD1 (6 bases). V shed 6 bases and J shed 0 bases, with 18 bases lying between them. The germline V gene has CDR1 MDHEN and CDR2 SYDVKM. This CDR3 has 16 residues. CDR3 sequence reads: CASSSPSRDNSYEQYF. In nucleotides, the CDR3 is TGTGCCAGCAGCTCGCCCTCTCGGGACAACTCCTACGAGCAGTACTTC.

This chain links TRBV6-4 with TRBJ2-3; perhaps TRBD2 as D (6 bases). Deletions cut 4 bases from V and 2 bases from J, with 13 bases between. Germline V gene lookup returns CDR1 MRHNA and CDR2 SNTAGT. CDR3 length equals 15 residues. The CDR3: CASSAEGKVTDTQYF. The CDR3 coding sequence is TGTGCCAGCAGTGCGGAGGGGAAGGTCACAGATACGCAGTATTTT.

CDR3 bases: TGTGCCAGCAGCTTGAATTCTGCTAGCGGGGGCCCGTACCAAGAGACCCAGTACTTC. Encoded protein: CASSLNSASGGPYQETQYF. The chain links TRBV5-4 to TRBJ2-5, with 10 bases fitting TRBD2. V dropped 1 base and J dropped 0; count of bases not matched to a gene: 12. This CDR3 is 19 amino acids long. Germline values: CDR1 SGHNT, CDR2 YYREEE (reference sequence).

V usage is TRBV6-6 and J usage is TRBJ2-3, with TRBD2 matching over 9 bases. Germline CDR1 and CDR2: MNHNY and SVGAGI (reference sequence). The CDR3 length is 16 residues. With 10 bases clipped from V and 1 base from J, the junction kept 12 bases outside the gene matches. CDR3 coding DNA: TGTGCCACCCTCCCGGAGACTAGCGGTGGCACAGATACGCAGTATTTT. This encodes CATLPETSGGTDTQYF.

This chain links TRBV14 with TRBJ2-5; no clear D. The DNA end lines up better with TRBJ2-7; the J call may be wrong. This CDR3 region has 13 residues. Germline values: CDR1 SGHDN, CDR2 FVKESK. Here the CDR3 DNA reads TGTGCCAGCAGCCAAGTTCGGGCTAGCGAGCAGTACTTC. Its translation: CASSQVRASEQYF.

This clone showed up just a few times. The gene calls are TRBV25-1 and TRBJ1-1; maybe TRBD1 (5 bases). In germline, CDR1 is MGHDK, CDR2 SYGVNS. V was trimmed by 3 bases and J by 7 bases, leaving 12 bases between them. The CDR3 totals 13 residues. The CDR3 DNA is TGTGCCAGCAGTGACCTTGGGAGGGGTGAAGCTTTCTTT. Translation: CASSDLGRGEAFF.

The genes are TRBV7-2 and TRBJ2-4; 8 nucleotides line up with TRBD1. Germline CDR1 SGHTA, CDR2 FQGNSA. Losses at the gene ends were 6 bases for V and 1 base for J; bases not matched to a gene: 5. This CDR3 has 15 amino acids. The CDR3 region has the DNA TGTGCCAGCAGAGCGACAGGGGCGGCCAAAAACATTCAGTACTTC. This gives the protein CASRATGAAKNIQYF.

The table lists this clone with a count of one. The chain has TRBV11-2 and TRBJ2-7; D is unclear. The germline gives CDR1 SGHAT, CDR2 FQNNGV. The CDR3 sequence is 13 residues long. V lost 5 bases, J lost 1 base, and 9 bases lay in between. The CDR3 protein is CASSPRGSYEQYF. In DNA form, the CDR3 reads TGTGCCAGCAGCCCCCGCGGATCCTACGAGCAGTACTTC.

The CDR3 loop reads CASSKTSGGRLDTQYF. CDR3 nucleotides: TGTGCCAGCAGCAAAACTAGCGGGGGGCGTCTAGATACGCAGTATTTT. V usage is TRBV5-4 and J usage is TRBJ2-3, with 12 bases fitting TRBD2. Per the germline V gene, CDR1 is SGHNT and CDR2 is YYREEE (reference sequence). The CDR3 length is 16 residues. J was trimmed by 5 bases and V by 4 bases; bases with no gene match: 8.

The CDR3 bases are TGTGCCAGCAGCTCGGGACTAGGGCCGGGGGATACGCAGTATTTT. The encoded protein is CASSSGLGPGDTQYF. This chain links TRBV11-3 with TRBJ2-3; TRBD2 agrees at 8 bases. Trimming cost V 4 bases and J 6 bases; bases outside gene matches: 9. The length of the CDR3 is 15 residues. The V gene's germline CDR1 is SGHNT and CDR2 YENEEA.

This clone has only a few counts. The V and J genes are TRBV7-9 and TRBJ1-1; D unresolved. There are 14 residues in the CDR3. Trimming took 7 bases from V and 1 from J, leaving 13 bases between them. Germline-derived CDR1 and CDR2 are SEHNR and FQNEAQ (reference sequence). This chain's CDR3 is CASTPRNSNTEAFF. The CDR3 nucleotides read TGTGCCAGCACCCCTCGTAATTCGAACACTGAAGCTTTCTTT.

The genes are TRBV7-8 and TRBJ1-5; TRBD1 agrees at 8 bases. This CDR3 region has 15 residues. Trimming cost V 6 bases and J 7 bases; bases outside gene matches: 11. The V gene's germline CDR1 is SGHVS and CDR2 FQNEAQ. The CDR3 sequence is CASRPTGAGGQPQHF. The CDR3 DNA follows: TGTGCCAGCAGACCGACAGGGGCCGGCGGCCAGCCCCAGCATTTT.